These T cell receptor beta chains were read from a single sample in a study of cytomegalovirus exposure and HLA in healthy donors. TCRdb's copy holds only in-frame clones and misses some; the assay was immunoSEQ multiplex PCR. The sample records 140,000 or so clones, roughly 80% being singletons. Sequencing input: PBMCs. The receptors stem from a woman aged 30 to 39 in good health and CMV-seronegative. The CDR3 runs from the conserved cysteine through the conserved F or W. The order of the fields is D gene, clone size, V gene, J gene, CDR3 DNA, CDR3 protein. A D gene is named only where the DNA matches it firmly. Clone size, where shown, is once, few, many, or a class for clones that have expanded.

d_gene: TRBD2
abundance: -
v_gene: TRBV6-1
j_gene: TRBJ2-1
CDR3nt: TGTGCCAGCAGCGTTAGCGGGGGGCCGGGTGAGCAGTTCTTC
CDR3aa: CASSVSGGPGEQFF

d_gene: -
abundance: -
v_gene: TRBV27
j_gene: TRBJ1-4
CDR3nt: TGTGCCAGCAGTCGTCCAGGGGAAAAACTGTTTTTT
CDR3aa: CASSRPGEKLFF

d_gene: -
abundance: -
v_gene: TRBV28
j_gene: TRBJ2-3
CDR3nt: TGTGCCAGCAGTTCTCGGACTTCTGACACAGATACGCAGTATTTT
CDR3aa: CASSSRTSDTDTQYF

d_gene: -
abundance: -
v_gene: TRBV30
j_gene: TRBJ1-1
CDR3nt: TGTGCCTGCGAAAAAGACAGGTGCATAGCTTTCTTT
CDR3aa: CACEKDRCIAFF

d_gene: -
abundance: -
v_gene: TRBV6-1
j_gene: TRBJ2-3
CDR3nt: TGTGCCAGCAGTGGCGGAGGGGAGTGGACAGATACGCAGTATTTT
CDR3aa: CASSGGGEWTDTQYF

d_gene: -
abundance: -
v_gene: TRBV11-3
j_gene: TRBJ2-1
CDR3nt: TGTGCCAGCAGCCCCAGGGAGGATAGGTACAATGAGCAGTTCTTC
CDR3aa: CASSPREDRYNEQFF

d_gene: -
abundance: few
v_gene: TRBV6-5
j_gene: TRBJ2-2
CDR3nt: TGTGCCAGCAGTTACCGGGACACCGGGGAGCTGTTTTTT
CDR3aa: CASSYRDTGELFF

d_gene: -
abundance: once
v_gene: TRBV5-4
j_gene: TRBJ1-2
CDR3nt: TGTGCCAGCAGCCCTGGACAGAACTATGGCTACACCTTC
CDR3aa: CASSPGQNYGYTF

d_gene: -
abundance: -
v_gene: TRBV7-9
j_gene: TRBJ1-1
CDR3nt: TGTGCCAGCAGCTTAGACAGGGAAGCTTTCTTT
CDR3aa: CASSLDREAFF

d_gene: -
abundance: few
v_gene: TRBV6-1
j_gene: TRBJ2-2
CDR3nt: TGTGCCAGCAGTCCAACTGCGGCCGGGGAGCTGTTTTTT
CDR3aa: CASSPTAAGELFF